The present T cell receptor beta chain was sequenced within a study of blood T cell repertoires in COVID-19. On the study more broadly: Sources were T cells, B-cell-depleted T cells, or PBMCs; the material itself was cDNA or gDNA.

The CDR3 is 16 amino acids. Germline lookup yields CDR1 MDHEN and CDR2 SYDVKM. Trimming cost V 3 bases and J 8 bases; bases outside gene matches: 11. Measured with immunoSEQ multiplex PCR; TCRdb has only the in-frame clones, and not every one. The sample has 120,000 to 150,000 clones, roughly 87% seen once. The sequence was collected from a woman between 45 and 60 years old with acute or convalescent COVID-19. Sequences were obtained from peripheral blood. V gene TRBV28 combines with J gene TRBJ2-1, with 9 bases matching TRBD1. CDR3 DNA: TGTGCCAGCAGTTTCCCCCCGGGACAGGGCGACCATGAGCAGTTCTTC. Its translation is CASSFPPGQGDHEQFF.